The clone carrying this T cell receptor beta chain showed up just a few times. Its antigen remains unidentified. Germline V gives CDR1 DFQATT, CDR2 SNEGSKA (reference sequence). The CDR3 contains 13 residues. The junction had 8 bases not matched to a gene; V was cut back by 6 bases and J by 4 bases. Incorporated into the TCR beta cDNA libraries were unique molecular identifiers, which served to reduce PCR and sequencing biases. Yield was roughly 0.5 million cDNA molecules from roughly 0.93 to 9.6 million T cells. TCRdb recomputed calls from the PCR reads with MiXCR, one row per CDR3 protein. Of about 540,000 distinct CDR3 sequences listed, around a third were seen once; the top ten hold roughly 6%. This sample is part of a study of post-analysis software for immune sequencing data. General study findings and limits: Relative to controls, patients had several TRBV segments at higher frequency, with TRBV5-6, TRBV5-1 and TRBV20-1 among these.

This receptor was identified in a girl between 2 and 17 years old with multiple sclerosis. Material: blood. J is TRBJ1-2 and V is TRBV20-1; TRBD1 matches at 7 bases. The CDR3 here is CSATQGFVYGYTF. The CDR3 coding sequence is TGCAGTGCCACACAGGGGTTCGTCTATGGCTACACCTTC.